Following are 18 T cell receptor beta chains from one sample sequenced in a study of blood T cells in healthy people across ages. Through a sample-barcoded 5' primer and a J-beta primer mix, a second PCR was run for 7 to 11 cycles. TCRdb analysed the 5' RACE reads with MiXCR anew, one entry per CDR3 protein. The data contain some 800,000 distinct CDR3 sequences, approximately 25% of them singletons. The same data also contributed to another study, on T cells of mothers and their children.

Specimen: blood. The source is a boy younger than 18 in good health.

This chain connects TRBV28 to TRBJ1-1, with D maybe TRBD1 (6 bases). V was cut by 4 bases and J by 6 bases, with 15 bases left in between. CDR3 length: 14 residues. Germline V gene sequence: CDR1 MDHEN, CDR2 SYDVKM. The CDR3 nucleotides are TGTGCCAGCAGTTATAACCGGGACAACTCTGAAGCTTTCTTT. This translates into CASSYNRDNSEAFF.

About this clonotype: The junction shows a germline mismatch at one end, possibly a read error. The chain has TRBV27 and TRBJ1-5; D is unresolved. Germline CDR1 and CDR2: MNHEY and SMNVEV (reference sequence). This CDR3 comprises 13 residues. CDR3 sequence reads: CASPTGFRQTQHF. DNA of the CDR3: TGTGCCAGCCCGACGGGGTTCCGTCAGACCCAGCATTTT.

V and J are TRBV29-1 and TRBJ2-1; possible D gene TRBD1, 6 bases. The J call may be in error: the DNA end matches TRBJ2-7 better. The CDR3 is 15 amino acids. Germline assignment: CDR1 SQVTM and CDR2 ANQGSEA. The CDR3 DNA sequence: TGCAGCGTCCTCTTGGACAGCGATGACCCCTACGAGCAGTACTTC. Translated, it gives CSVLLDSDDPYEQYF.

The table lists this clonotype with a few counts. This chain connects TRBV4-2 to TRBJ2-4; D perhaps matches TRBD2 (6 bases). CDR1 and CDR2 (germline): LGHNA, YNFKEQ. Trimming took 0 bases from V and 9 from J, leaving 21 bases between them. The CDR3 sequence is 17 residues long. This CDR3 reads CASSQEEGPPRSGIQYF. CDR3 DNA: TGTGCCAGCAGCCAAGAGGAGGGGCCGCCCCGTAGTGGCATTCAGTACTTC.

This chain links TRBV5-5 with TRBJ2-3; 7 bases align to TRBD1. The V gene end was trimmed by 3 bases and the J gene end by 0 bases; junction bases not matched to a gene: 7. This CDR3 is 16 amino acids long. The germline CDR1 and CDR2 sequences are SGHKS and YYEKEE (reference sequence). The CDR3: CASSSQTGKSTDTQYF. Written as DNA, the CDR3 is TGTGCCAGCAGCTCACAGACAGGGAAGAGCACAGATACGCAGTATTTT.

This sequence joins TRBV4-1 and TRBJ2-7; 9 nucleotides match TRBD2. V shed 1 base, J shed 2 bases, and the junction held 6 bases outside the gene matches. The CDR3 length is 16 residues. The germline V gene has CDR1 MGHRA and CDR2 YSYEKL. The CDR3 here is CASSQGSTSGAYEQYF. Written as DNA, the CDR3 is TGCGCCAGCAGCCAAGGTTCGACTAGCGGAGCCTACGAGCAGTACTTC.

The CDR3 nucleotides are TGTGCCAGCACCGCGGACCGTCCCTACAATGAGCAGTTCTTC. The encoded protein is CASTADRPYNEQFF. The rearrangement uses TRBV28 and TRBJ2-1; D gene uncertain. The V gene's germline CDR1 is MDHEN and CDR2 SYDVKM. Trimming took off 7 bases at V and 2 bases at J, with 12 bases between the two ends. The CDR3 sequence is 14 residues long.

The rearrangement joins TRBV7-9 to TRBJ2-5, with TRBD1 identical over 10 bases. The end of the DNA is better explained by TRBJ2-1, so the J call may be wrong. Germline V lookup: CDR1 SEHNR, CDR2 FQNEAQ (reference sequence). The CDR3 has 15 residues. Here the CDR3 DNA reads TGTGCCAGCAGCCCCGGACAGGGGGGCAACAATGAGCAGTTCTTC. The encoded protein is CASSPGQGGNNEQFF.

This clonotype showed up just a few times. The chain is built from TRBV25-1 and TRBJ1-3; D gene ambiguous. Trimming shortened V by 7 bases and J by 4 bases, and 14 bases separated the two germline ends. Germline V gene data show CDR1 as MGHDK and CDR2 as SYGVNS. The CDR3 loop spans 14 amino acids. Written as DNA, the CDR3 is TGTGCCAGCACTTTGGGAGAGATCGGAAACACCATATATTTT. This codes for CASTLGEIGNTIYF.

This clonotype was counted a few times. The chain combines TRBV7-3 with TRBJ2-5; D is undetermined. The J call may be incorrect, as the DNA end agrees better with TRBJ2-1. CDR3 size: 13 residues. The V gene's germline CDR1 is SGHTA and CDR2 FQGTGA. For the CDR3, the DNA is TGTGCCAGCAGCTTAACGCTGGGGAATGAGCAGTTCTTC. It yields the protein CASSLTLGNEQFF.

J is TRBJ2-3 and V is TRBV10-3; 8 nucleotides line up with TRBD2. Germline assignment: CDR1 ENHRY and CDR2 SYGVKD. With 9 bases clipped from V and 0 bases from J, the junction kept 8 bases outside the gene matches. This CDR3 spans 15 amino acids. In DNA, the CDR3 is TGTGCCATGCGGGCGGGAGGATCTAGCACAGATACGCAGTATTTT. Amino acid sequence: CAMRAGGSSTDTQYF.

The genes are TRBV9 and TRBJ1-5; TRBD1 matches 7 bases. In germline, CDR1 is SGDLS, CDR2 YYNGEE. The CDR3 covers 17 residues. Trimming cost V 3 bases and J 0 bases; bases outside gene matches: 9. DNA of the CDR3: TGTGCCAGCAGCGAGGGGGACAGCGTGTATAGCAATCAGCCCCAGCATTTT. Residues: CASSEGDSVYSNQPQHF.

J is TRBJ1-2 and V is TRBV2; 7 nucleotides match TRBD1. V trimming: 5 bases; J trimming: 6 bases; junction bases outside the gene matches: 9. Germline values: CDR1 SNHLY, CDR2 FYNNEI. The CDR3 runs to 14 residues. The CDR3 DNA reads TGTGCCAGCAGTCATACGACTCAGGGGGATGGCTACACCTTC. As protein: CASSHTTQGDGYTF.

V is TRBV3-1 and J is TRBJ1-3; D might be TRBD1 (5 bases). V was clipped by 3 bases and J by 2 bases, with 8 bases between them. The CDR3 spans 14 residues. Germline V gene data show CDR1 as LGHDT and CDR2 as YNNKEL (reference sequence). The CDR3 loop is CASSQDNTGNTIYF. CDR3 nucleotides: TGTGCCAGCAGCCAGGACAATACTGGAAACACCATATATTTT.

The chain uses TRBV5-1 and TRBJ2-7, with D tentatively TRBD2 (5 bases). CDR3 length equals 15 residues. The germline CDR1 and CDR2 sequences are SGHRS and YFSETQ. V shed 3 bases and J shed 0 bases, with 13 bases lying between them. The CDR3 protein is CASSWTPGSSYEQYF. The CDR3 nucleotides read TGCGCCAGCAGCTGGACCCCGGGGAGCTCCTACGAGCAGTACTTC. Full variable domain (rest looked up from reference TRBV5-1 and TRBJ2-7): KAGVTQTPRYLIKTRGQQVTLSCSPISGHRSVSWYQQTPGQGLQFLFEYFSETQRNKGNFPGRFSGRQFSNSRSEMNVSTLELGDSALYLCASSWTPGSSYEQYFGPGTRLTVT.

This chain uses TRBV7-3 with TRBJ2-7; D is tentatively TRBD1 or TRBD2 (5 bases each). Trimming pared 4 bases from V and 3 bases from J, leaving 10 bases between. This CDR3 has 13 amino acids. Germline CDR1 SGHTA, CDR2 FQGTGA. The chain's CDR3 is CASSYGTHYEQYF. The CDR3 region has the DNA TGTGCCAGCAGCTATGGGACCCACTACGAGCAGTACTTC.

V and J are TRBV29-1 and TRBJ2-5, with D possibly matching TRBD1 (6 bases). The end of the DNA is better explained by TRBJ2-7, so the J call may be wrong. The CDR3 covers 13 residues. From germline, CDR1 is SQVTM and CDR2 ANQGSEA. CDR3 protein: CSVEEGRGYEQYF. The CDR3 nucleotides are TGCAGCGTTGAAGAGGGCAGGGGATACGAGCAGTACTTC.

This clonotype showed up just a few times. The rearrangement joins TRBV20-1 to TRBJ2-7, with TRBD2 matching 8 bases. The CDR3 consists of 17 residues. Trimming removed 1 base from V and 4 bases from J; junction bases left unmatched: 15. Germline V gene data show CDR1 as DFQATT and CDR2 as SNEGSKA (reference sequence). CDR3 DNA sequence: TGCAGTGCTAGAGTTGGCGGGAAGAGCGGGAGTGGTTACGAGCAGTACTTC. Amino acids: CSARVGGKSGSGYEQYF.